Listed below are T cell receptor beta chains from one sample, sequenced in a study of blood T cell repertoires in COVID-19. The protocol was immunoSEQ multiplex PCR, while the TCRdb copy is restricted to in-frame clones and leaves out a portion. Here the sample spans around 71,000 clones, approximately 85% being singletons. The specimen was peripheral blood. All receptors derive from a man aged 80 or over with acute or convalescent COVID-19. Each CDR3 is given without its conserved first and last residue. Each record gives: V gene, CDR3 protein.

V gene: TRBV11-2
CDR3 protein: ASSQEQAVYGYT

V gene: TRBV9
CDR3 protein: ASSAVPGLAGGRSEQF

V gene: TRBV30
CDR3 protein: AWRTGAYEQY

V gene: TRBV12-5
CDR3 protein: ASGLTAFNSGRALF

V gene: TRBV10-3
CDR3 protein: AISETSGNTDTQY

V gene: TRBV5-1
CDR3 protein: ASSPFPSGGPQGETQY

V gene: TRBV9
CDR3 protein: ASSVGQDYGYT

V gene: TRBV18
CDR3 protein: ASSPQLSGTDTQY

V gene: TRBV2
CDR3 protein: ASSVGVSTGGTDTQY

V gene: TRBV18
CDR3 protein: ASSTTGGDSEAF

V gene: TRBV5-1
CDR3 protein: ASSPRITGDSYNEQF

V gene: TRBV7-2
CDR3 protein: ASSSGTGFYSPLH

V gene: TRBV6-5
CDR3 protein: ASNFRAGGAGELF

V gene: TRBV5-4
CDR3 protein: ASSSRLAGSSYEQY

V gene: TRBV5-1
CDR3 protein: ASSTLRPGSSGANVLT

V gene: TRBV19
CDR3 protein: ASGDSYEQY

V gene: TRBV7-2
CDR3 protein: ASSLSSPAGSGNEQF

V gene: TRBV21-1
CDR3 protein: ASSNLGTGMNEQF

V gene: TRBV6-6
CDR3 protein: ASSYADRYEQY

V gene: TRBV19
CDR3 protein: ASSIRRQGRETQY